The 19 T cell receptor beta chains presented below share a single source sample, sequenced in a study of CD8 T cells in ankylosing spondylitis. Study observations and caveats: The study identified a TCR beta motif of several highly homologous variants that appeared characteristic of ankylosing spondylitis blood.

The antigens of these receptors remain unknown. In TCRdb, the 5' RACE reads were re-called with MiXCR into one record per CDR3 protein. The table lists hundreds of thousands of distinct CDR3 sequences, roughly 13% of them singletons, with nearly 7% in the top ten. Input material: blood, either unsorted or a sorted T cell fraction (not recorded which). These receptors were obtained from a male donor with ankylosing spondylitis.

The rearrangement uses TRBV30 and TRBJ2-1; D may match TRBD1 or TRBD2 (5 bases each). This CDR3 spans 14 amino acids. The germline V gene encodes CDR1 GTSNPN and CDR2 SVGIG (reference sequence). Trimming took 1 base from V and 8 from J, leaving 15 bases between them. The CDR3 loop reads CAWSEGTAYHEQFF. As DNA, the CDR3 is TGTGCCTGGAGTGAAGGGACGGCTTACCATGAGCAGTTCTTC.

The table lists this clonotype with many counts. The chain recombines TRBV5-6 with TRBJ2-1; 7 nucleotides agree with TRBD1. With 6 bases clipped from V and 4 bases from J, the junction kept 13 bases outside the gene matches. Germline CDR1 is SGHDT and CDR2 is YYEEEE. The CDR3 consists of 16 residues. In nucleotides, the CDR3 is TGTGCCAGCAACCTATACGGACAGGTTACTTACAATGAGCAGTTCTTC. This gives the protein CASNLYGQVTYNEQFF.

The chain carries TRBV7-8 and TRBJ1-1; possibly TRBD1 for D (5 bases). This CDR3 region has 16 residues. V was pared by 4 bases and J by 5 bases, with 20 bases between. Germline CDR1 and CDR2: SGHVS and FQNEAQ. CDR3 sequence reads: CASSSVGRGSWTEAFF. The CDR3 DNA follows: TGTGCCAGCAGCTCCGTAGGTCGGGGGTCCTGGACTGAAGCTTTCTTT.

The J gene is TRBJ1-6, the V gene TRBV6-6; no definite D call. V lost 10 bases, J lost 2 bases, and 9 bases lay in between. CDR3 length: 13 residues. Germline V gene sequence: CDR1 MNHNY, CDR2 SVGAGI (reference sequence). CDR3 bases: TGTGCCATCAAGGTGGCCTATAATTCACCCCTCCACTTT. Its protein is CAIKVAYNSPLHF.

This clonotype was recorded a few times. This chain joins TRBV10-1 and TRBJ2-1, with D possibly being TRBD2 (5 bases). V gave up 6 bases and J gave up 6 bases, with 9 bases separating them. Germline-derived CDR1 and CDR2 are WNHNN and SYGVQD (reference sequence). CDR3 size: 12 residues. CDR3 in DNA: TGCGCCAGCAGCGACTATCTCAATGAGCAGTTCTTC. Translation gives CASSDYLNEQFF.

This clonotype was counted only a few times. This chain joins TRBV20-1 and TRBJ2-2, with 9 bases aligning to TRBD2. Germline assignment: CDR1 DFQATT and CDR2 SNEGSKA (reference sequence). After removal of 5 bases from V and 4 bases from J, the junction contained 20 bases not matched to a gene. This CDR3 contains 19 residues. CDR3 sequence (DNA): TGCAGTGCTCCCCGACAGGATTCGCTAGCGGGGTGGGGCACCGGGGAGCTGTTTTTT. Protein: CSAPRQDSLAGWGTGELFF.

The V gene is TRBV5-4, the J gene TRBJ2-5; D uncertain. CDR1 SGHNT and CDR2 YYREEE come from the germline V gene (reference sequence). V lost 1 base to trimming and J lost 4 bases, with 5 bases between them. The CDR3 extends over 12 amino acids. CDR3 amino acids: CASSLFPETQYF. CDR3 nucleotide sequence: TGTGCCAGCAGCTTGTTTCCAGAGACCCAGTACTTC.

This clonotype was counted a few times. The chain links TRBV5-1 to TRBJ2-6, with 7 bases matching TRBD1. Losses at the gene ends were 7 bases for V and 4 bases for J; bases not matched to a gene: 8. The CDR3 runs to 15 residues. The germline gives CDR1 SGHRS, CDR2 YFSETQ. DNA of the CDR3: TGCGCCAGCCAAACGACAGGGTCCGGGGCCAACGTCCTGACTTTC. Translating it yields CASQTTGSGANVLTF. Looking up the rest from reference TRBV5-1 and TRBJ2-6 gives the full variable domain: KAGVTQTPRYLIKTRGQQVTLSCSPISGHRSVSWYQQTPGQGLQFLFEYFSETQRNKGNFPGRFSGRQFSNSRSEMNVSTLELGDSALYLCASQTTGSGANVLTFGAGSRLTVL.

The chain carries TRBV6-1 and TRBJ2-4; 10 bases are a match to TRBD2. The CDR3 totals 17 residues. CDR1 and CDR2 from the germline V gene are MNHNS and SASEGT. Trimming cost V 5 bases and J 0 bases; bases outside gene matches: 7. The CDR3 coding sequence is TGTGCCAGCAGTCCCGGACTAGCGGAATTAGCCAAAAACATTCAGTACTTC. Its protein product is CASSPGLAELAKNIQYF.

This clonotype was seen repeatedly, ten times or more. This chain joins TRBV3-1 and TRBJ2-1; D ambiguous. V was clipped by 5 bases and J by 9 bases, with 14 bases between them. This CDR3 has 13 residues. In germline, CDR1 is LGHDT, CDR2 YNNKEL (reference sequence). The CDR3 loop reads CASSYNPGVEQFF. The CDR3 nucleotides are TGTGCCAGCAGCTACAACCCCGGCGTTGAGCAGTTCTTC.

This clonotype came up many times. The chain employs TRBV5-1 and TRBJ2-7; 10 bases match TRBD1. Germline V gene sequence: CDR1 SGHRS, CDR2 YFSETQ. Unmatched junction bases numbered 6, after V lost 5 bases and J lost 4 bases. The CDR3 extends over 14 amino acids. In DNA form, the CDR3 reads TGCGCCAGCAGTCCGACAGGGGGCACTTACGAGCAGTACGTC. Its translation is CASSPTGGTYEQYV.

This clonotype was counted at least ten times. The rearrangement joins TRBV12-3 or TRBV12-4 to TRBJ1-4; 9 nucleotides align to TRBD1. The trim removed 6 bases at V and 7 bases at J, leaving 9 bases unmatched. The CDR3 has 15 residues. CDR3 residues: CASSTPGQGSEKLFF. The CDR3 DNA sequence: TGTGCCAGCAGCACTCCGGGACAGGGCAGTGAAAAACTGTTTTTT.

This clonotype was seen more than once but under ten times. The genes are TRBV5-4 and TRBJ1-4; 8 positions agree with TRBD1. Germline assignment: CDR1 SGHNT and CDR2 YYREEE (reference sequence). V lost 4 bases, J lost 0 bases, and 2 bases stayed unmatched. This CDR3 has 15 amino acids. The CDR3, as DNA: TGTGCCAGCAGCAGGGACAGGCCAACTAATGAAAAACTGTTTTTT. The encoded protein is CASSRDRPTNEKLFF.

This chain connects TRBV27 to TRBJ1-2; a possible D gene is TRBD1 (5 bases). V was trimmed by 4 bases and J by 0 bases, leaving 15 bases between them. Germline-derived CDR1 and CDR2 are MNHEY and SMNVEV (reference sequence). The CDR3 spans 16 residues. The CDR3 protein is CASSSSRGAPNYGYTF. The CDR3 DNA reads as TGTGCCAGCAGTTCGTCGAGAGGGGCGCCTAACTATGGCTACACCTTC.

This chain links TRBV24-1 with TRBJ2-1, with TRBD2 matching over 12 bases. The CDR3 runs to 16 residues. Germline V CDR1 and CDR2: KGHDR, SFDVKD. V shed 4 bases, J shed 8 bases, and the junction held 8 bases outside the gene matches. Here the CDR3 reads CATSDPGLAGWHEQFF. For the CDR3, the DNA is TGTGCCACCAGTGACCCGGGACTAGCGGGTTGGCATGAGCAGTTCTTC.

Ten or more counts support this clonotype. CDR3 DNA: TGCGCCAGCAGCTTGTCCCGACAGGGCTCACGAGGGGGCTACACCTTC. It yields the protein CASSLSRQGSRGGYTF. This chain joins TRBV5-1 and TRBJ1-2; TRBD1 aligns across 7 bases. Trimming cost V 1 base and J 8 bases; bases outside gene matches: 14. Germline lookup yields CDR1 SGHRS and CDR2 YFSETQ. The CDR3 extends over 16 amino acids.

This clonotype has at least ten counts. The gene calls are TRBV18 and TRBJ1-6; TRBD1 aligns across 7 bases. This CDR3 has 17 residues. V lost 2 bases and J lost 0; bases outside the gene matches: 4. Germline V gene lookup returns CDR1 KGHSH and CDR2 LQKENI. The CDR3 DNA reads as TGTGCCAGCTCACCAGCGGGACAGAGCTCCTATAATTCACCCCTCCACTTT. Amino acid sequence: CASSPAGQSSYNSPLHF.

The genes are TRBV20-1 and TRBJ1-5; TRBD1 is a possible D gene (6 bases). From germline, CDR1 is DFQATT and CDR2 SNEGSKA (reference sequence). The V and J ends lost 2 bases and 2 bases respectively, with 19 bases between them. The CDR3 runs to 17 residues. The CDR3 DNA sequence: TGCAGTGCTAGAAAGGGGGGTGGTCAAATAGGCAATCAGCCCCAGCATTTT. Its translation is CSARKGGGQIGNQPQHF.

The genes are TRBV14 and TRBJ1-1, with D possibly matching TRBD1 (6 bases). Germline V gene sequence: CDR1 SGHDN, CDR2 FVKESK. Trimming left V 5 bases short and J 6 bases short, with 16 bases between. The CDR3 contains 14 residues. The CDR3 sequence: CASSTTQDSPEAFF. The CDR3 DNA sequence: TGTGCCAGCAGCACAACCCAGGACAGCCCTGAAGCTTTCTTT. The full variable domain, its missing parts supplied by reference TRBV14 and TRBJ1-1, is EAGVTQFPSHSVIEKGQTVTLRCDPISGHDNLYWYRRVMGKEIKFLLHFVKESKQDESGMPNNRFLAERTGGTYSTLKVQPAELEDSGVYFCASSTTQDSPEAFFGQGTRLTVV.